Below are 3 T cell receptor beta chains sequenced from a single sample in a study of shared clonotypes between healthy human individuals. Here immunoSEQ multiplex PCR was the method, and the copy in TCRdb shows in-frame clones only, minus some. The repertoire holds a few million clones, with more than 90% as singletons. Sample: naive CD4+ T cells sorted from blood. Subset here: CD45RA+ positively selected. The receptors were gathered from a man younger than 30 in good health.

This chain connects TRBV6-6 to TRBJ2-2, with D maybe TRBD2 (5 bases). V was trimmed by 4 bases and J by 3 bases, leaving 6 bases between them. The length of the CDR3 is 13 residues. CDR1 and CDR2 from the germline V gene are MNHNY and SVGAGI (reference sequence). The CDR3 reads CASSSDYTGELFF. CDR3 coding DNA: TGTGCCAGCAGTTCGGACTACACCGGGGAGCTGTTTTTT.

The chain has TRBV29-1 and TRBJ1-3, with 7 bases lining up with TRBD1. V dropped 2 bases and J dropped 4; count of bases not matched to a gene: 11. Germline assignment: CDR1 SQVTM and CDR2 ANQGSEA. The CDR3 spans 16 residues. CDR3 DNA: TGCAGCGTTGAATTGGGCGCGCTGGGACAGGGAAACACCATATATTTT. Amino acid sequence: CSVELGALGQGNTIYF.

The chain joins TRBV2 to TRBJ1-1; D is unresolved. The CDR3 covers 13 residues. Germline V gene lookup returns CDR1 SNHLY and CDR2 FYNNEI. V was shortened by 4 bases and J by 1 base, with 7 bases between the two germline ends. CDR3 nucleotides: TGTGCCAGCAGTGCTGTAGGGAACACTGAAGCTTTCTTT. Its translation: CASSAVGNTEAFF.